The 32 T cell receptor beta chains listed next were all sequenced from one sample in a study of somatic mutations in cytotoxic T cells in rheumatoid arthritis. Assay used: immunoSEQ multiplex PCR; TCRdb lists only in-frame clones, some missing. This sample has 13,000 to 15,000 clones, with over 60% found just once. The sample was CD8+ T cells sorted from blood. The receptors derive from an adult with rheumatoid arthritis.

The V call is TRBV27, the J call TRBJ2-5; 7 bases agree with TRBD2. Germline V gene data show CDR1 as MNHEY and CDR2 as SMNVEV (reference sequence). The trim removed 5 bases at V and 5 bases at J, leaving 5 bases unmatched. There are 13 residues in the CDR3. The CDR3 bases are TGTGCCAGCAGTCTTAACGGGAGGGAGACCCAGTACTTC. As protein: CASSLNGRETQYF.

CDR3 sequence: CASSGPGELFF. CDR3 coding DNA: TGTGCCAGCAGCGGCCCAGGGGAGCTGTTTTTT. The chain joins TRBV5-6 to TRBJ2-2; D gene unclear. The V gene lost 4 bases and the J gene lost 8 bases, with 6 bases spanning the gap. The germline gives CDR1 SGHDT, CDR2 YYEEEE. The CDR3 sequence is 11 residues long.

The chain has TRBV7-9 and TRBJ2-7, with D unresolved. This CDR3 is 12 amino acids long. Germline loops: CDR1 SEHNR, CDR2 FQNEAQ (reference sequence). The ends were cut back, 5 bases at V and 5 bases at J, with 10 bases in the middle. The DNA for the CDR3 is TGTGCCAGCAGCCAAGAGTGGCACGAGCAGTACTTC. As protein: CASSQEWHEQYF. Full variable domain (missing parts from reference TRBV7-9 and TRBJ2-7): DTGVSQNPRHKITKRGQNVTFRCDPISEHNRLYWYRQTLGQGPEFLTYFQNEAQLEKSRLLSDRFSAERPKGSFSTLEIQRTEQGDSAMYLCASSQEWHEQYFGPGTRLTVT.

In this sample, this clone is medium-sized (0.01 to 0.1%). The chain carries TRBV11-2 and TRBJ2-1, with D possibly called TRBD1 or TRBD2 (5 bases each). CDR1 and CDR2 (germline): SGHAT, FQNNGV. Trimming took 5 bases from V and 9 from J, leaving 11 bases between them. This CDR3 contains 12 residues. The CDR3 sequence is CASSRWGFEQFF. The DNA of the CDR3 is TGTGCCAGCAGCAGGTGGGGGTTTGAGCAGTTCTTC.

The rearrangement links TRBV7-3 to TRBJ1-1; tentatively, D is TRBD1 (5 bases). Germline assignment: CDR1 SGHTA and CDR2 FQGTGA. V dropped 3 bases and J dropped 1 base, with 6 bases sitting between them. CDR3 length: 13 residues. CDR3 in DNA: TGTGCCAGCAGCTTTACAGGGAACACTGAAGCTTTCTTT. This sequence encodes CASSFTGNTEAFF.

This clone was seen a few times. This chain uses TRBV15 with TRBJ2-5, with unresolved D. Germline V gene data show CDR1 as LNHNV and CDR2 as YYDKDF (reference sequence). Trimming took 0 bases from V and 1 from J, leaving 6 bases between them. The CDR3 contains 14 residues. The CDR3 spells CATSRDSPQETQYF. CDR3 nucleotides: TGTGCCACCAGCAGAGACAGCCCCCAAGAGACCCAGTACTTC.

The chain carries TRBV7-9 and TRBJ1-1, with 7 nucleotides matching TRBD1. V was pared by 5 bases and J by 3 bases, with 15 bases of the junction left unmatched. Germline CDR1 reads SEHNR; CDR2 reads FQNEAQ (reference sequence). The CDR3 runs 17 residues. The chain's CDR3 is CASSPLGGQGGYTEAFF. Here the CDR3 DNA reads TGTGCCAGCAGCCCCCTAGGGGGCCAGGGTGGGTACACTGAAGCTTTCTTT.

The count of this clone is one. The chain has TRBV7-6 and TRBJ2-5, with 7 bases aligning to TRBD1. Germline V gene sequence: CDR1 SGHVS, CDR2 FNYEAQ. J lost 4 bases, V lost 5 bases, and 7 bases had no gene match. The CDR3 has 14 residues. The CDR3 coding sequence is TGTGCCAGCAGCCTTTGGACAGGAGGAGAGACCCAGTACTTC. Its translation is CASSLWTGGETQYF.

J is TRBJ1-2 and V is TRBV4-3; the match to TRBD1 covers 7 bases. Germline values: CDR1 LGHNA, CDR2 YSLEER. The junction had 3 bases not matched to a gene; V was cut back by 0 bases and J by 2 bases. The CDR3 totals 15 residues. CDR3 protein: CASSQDPTGNYGYTF. The CDR3 DNA reads TGCGCCAGCAGCCAAGATCCGACAGGGAACTATGGCTACACCTTC.

The chain recombines TRBV11-2 with TRBJ2-2; the match to TRBD1 covers 7 bases. CDR3 size: 17 residues. The germline V gene encodes CDR1 SGHAT and CDR2 FQNNGV. V shed 3 bases, J shed 0 bases, and the junction held 7 bases outside the gene matches. CDR3 sequence reads: CASSLPYRGTNTGELFF. DNA for the CDR3: TGTGCCAGCAGCTTGCCTTACAGGGGAACGAACACCGGGGAGCTGTTTTTT.

The chain combines TRBV29-1 with TRBJ1-1, with D possibly being TRBD1 (5 bases). CDR3 length: 12 amino acids. Per the germline V gene, CDR1 is SQVTM and CDR2 is ANQGSEA. Trimming stripped 8 bases from V and 5 bases from J, with 15 bases between. In DNA, the CDR3 is TGCAGCTTTCGGGACGGGGTGACTGAAGCTTTCTTT. The encoded protein is CSFRDGVTEAFF. The whole variable domain, filled in from reference TRBV29-1 and TRBJ1-1, reads SAVISQKPSRDICQRGTSLTIQCQVDSQVTMMFWYRQQPGQSLTLIATANQGSEATYESGFVIDKFPISRPNLTFSTLTVSNMSPEDSSIYLCSFRDGVTEAFFGQGTRLTVV.

This clone was observed a few times. An end of the junction differs from the germline gene, which may be a read error. V and J are TRBV11-2 and TRBJ1-2; perhaps TRBD1 as D (5 bases). The CDR3 has 16 residues. Germline-derived CDR1 and CDR2 are SGHAT and FQNNGV. CDR3 DNA sequence: TGTGCCAGCAGCTTAAACAGCGGGACTCAGGGCTCCCTAGTTTACTTC. Translating gives CASSLNSGTQGSLVYF.

V gene TRBV18 combines with J gene TRBJ1-3; D is possibly TRBD1 (6 bases). Per germline, CDR1 KGHSH and CDR2 LQKENI. V dropped 4 bases and J dropped 0 bases, with 10 bases sitting between them. The CDR3 runs 15 residues. CDR3 sequence: CASSLGDTSGNTIYF. The CDR3 coding sequence is TGTGCCAGCTCACTGGGGGACACCTCTGGAAACACCATATATTTT.

The gene calls are TRBV4-2 and TRBJ2-7, with D unclear. The ends were cut back, 2 bases at V and 1 base at J, with 18 bases in the middle. The CDR3 covers 17 residues. Germline lookup yields CDR1 LGHNA and CDR2 YNFKEQ. CDR3 in amino acids: CASSQLGVRHRSYEQYF. The DNA for the CDR3 is TGTGCCAGCAGCCAACTGGGTGTGAGGCATCGATCCTACGAGCAGTACTTC.

This chain connects TRBV9 to TRBJ2-3, with TRBD2 matching 8 bases. With V trimmed by 2 bases and J by 4 bases, 3 bases remained unmatched. In germline, CDR1 is SGDLS, CDR2 YYNGEE. There are 14 residues in the CDR3. CDR3 residues: CASSVAGGADTQYF. The CDR3 DNA reads TGTGCCAGCAGCGTTGCGGGAGGCGCAGATACGCAGTATTTT.

The V and J genes are TRBV27 and TRBJ2-5, with TRBD2 as a possible D gene (6 bases). This CDR3 comprises 13 residues. V was cut by 3 bases and J by 5 bases, with 10 bases left in between. Germline lookup yields CDR1 MNHEY and CDR2 SMNVEV (reference sequence). In DNA, the CDR3 is TGTGCCAGCAGTTTTAATCGGGGGGAGACCCAGTACTTC. Protein product: CASSFNRGETQYF.

The rearrangement joins TRBV7-9 to TRBJ2-1; the D is unclear. V lost 5 bases and J lost 4, with 12 bases in between. Germline V CDR1 and CDR2: SEHNR, FQNEAQ (reference sequence). This CDR3 spans 14 amino acids. As DNA, the CDR3 is TGTGCCAGCAGCAGCAGTCAGGTTTACAATGAGCAGTTCTTC. Protein: CASSSSQVYNEQFF. Full variable domain (remainder filled in from reference TRBV7-9 and TRBJ2-1): DTGVSQNPRHKITKRGQNVTFRCDPISEHNRLYWYRQTLGQGPEFLTYFQNEAQLEKSRLLSDRFSAERPKGSFSTLEIQRTEQGDSAMYLCASSSSQVYNEQFFGPGTRLTVL.

This clone was detected only once. The same CDR3 can be traced to other DNA sequences in this sample. The chain couples TRBV9 to TRBJ1-2, with 8 bases lining up with TRBD1. In germline, CDR1 is SGDLS, CDR2 YYNGEE. Losses at the gene ends were 2 bases for V and 4 bases for J; bases not matched to a gene: 7. The CDR3 length is 15 residues. The CDR3 here is CASSVGQGAGYGYTF. In nucleotides, the CDR3 is TGTGCCAGCAGCGTTGGACAGGGAGCTGGCTATGGCTACACCTTC.

J is TRBJ2-3 and V is TRBV5-6; 9 nucleotides align to TRBD1. V trimming: 0 bases; J trimming: 5 bases; junction bases outside the gene matches: 1. Germline V lookup: CDR1 SGHDT, CDR2 YYEEEE. This CDR3 is 14 amino acids long. CDR3 coding DNA: TGTGCCAGCAGCTTGGGGACAGGGGTAGATACGCAGTATTTT. It encodes CASSLGTGVDTQYF.

J is TRBJ1-6 and V is TRBV2; maybe TRBD1 (5 bases). The CDR3 runs to 13 residues. Trimming removed 7 bases at V and 8 bases at J, with 12 bases between. Germline V gene data show CDR1 as SNHLY and CDR2 as FYNNEI. The chain's CDR3 is CASKEGTDSPLHF. The CDR3 region has the DNA TGTGCCAGCAAGGAGGGGACCGATTCACCCCTCCACTTT.

The chain has TRBV13 and TRBJ2-7, with 7 nucleotides matching TRBD1. Germline V gene data show CDR1 as PRHDT and CDR2 as FYEKMQ (reference sequence). V lost 4 bases and J lost 2; bases outside the gene matches: 5. CDR3 size: 14 residues. CDR3 bases: TGTGCCAGCAGCTCTACAGGGGTACCCTACGAGCAGTACTTC. Translated: CASSSTGVPYEQYF. The variable domain in full, completed from reference TRBV13 and TRBJ2-7, reads AAGVIQSPRHLIKEKRETATLKCYPIPRHDTVYWYQQGPGQDPQFLISFYEKMQSDKGSIPDRFSAQQFSDYHSELNMSSLELGDSALYFCASSSTGVPYEQYFGPGTRLTVT.

Relative to its sample, this clone is medium-sized (0.01 to 0.1%). The chain carries TRBV2 and TRBJ2-3; no reliable D call. Germline V gives CDR1 SNHLY, CDR2 FYNNEI. This CDR3 has 18 amino acids. Trimming took off 6 bases at V and 3 bases at J, with 25 bases between the two ends. The CDR3 DNA follows: TGTGCCAGCAGAGCCCGAGAGGAGAGAAGGGCGCGAACAGATACGCAGTATTTT. Protein sequence: CASRAREERRARTDTQYF.

This clone was observed a handful of times. J is TRBJ1-2 and V is TRBV2; D unresolved. Per germline, CDR1 SNHLY and CDR2 FYNNEI. Trimming removed 9 bases at V and 4 bases at J, with 21 bases between. The CDR3 contains 15 residues. The CDR3 sequence: CASSGETATTYGYTF. Written as DNA, the CDR3 is TGTGCCAGTTCGGGAGAGACCGCCACCACCTATGGCTACACCTTC.

The genes are TRBV6-1 and TRBJ2-7; D remains ambiguous. Trimming left V 1 base short and J 4 bases short, with 5 bases between. Germline V lookup: CDR1 MNHNS, CDR2 SASEGT. The CDR3 covers 12 residues. The CDR3 here is CASSEGFYEQYF. The CDR3 DNA sequence: TGTGCCAGCAGTGAAGGTTTTTACGAGCAGTACTTC.

V usage is TRBV5-6 and J usage is TRBJ1-6; D unclear. Per germline, CDR1 SGHDT and CDR2 YYEEEE. The CDR3 has 14 residues. V lost 0 bases, J lost 8 bases, and 9 bases lay in between. CDR3 DNA: TGTGCCAGCAGCTTGGGACATTCTTATTCACCCCTCCACTTT. Encoded protein: CASSLGHSYSPLHF.

This chain links TRBV7-9 with TRBJ2-1; TRBD2 agrees at 7 bases. This CDR3 spans 16 amino acids. After removal of 5 bases from V and 0 bases from J, the junction contained 7 bases not matched to a gene. The V gene's germline CDR1 is SEHNR and CDR2 FQNEAQ (reference sequence). The CDR3 DNA sequence: TGTGCCAGCAGCACCACTAGCGCCCGCTCCTACAATGAGCAGTTCTTC. It encodes CASSTTSARSYNEQFF.

This clone was seen only a few times. For the CDR3, the DNA is TGTGCCAGCAGTTCGGCCCCTTTCTCCTACGAGCAGTACTTC. The encoded protein is CASSSAPFSYEQYF. This chain joins TRBV6-5 and TRBJ2-7; D call uncertain. The germline V and J ends were trimmed by 4 bases and 0 bases, with 10 bases remaining between them. Germline lookup yields CDR1 MNHEY and CDR2 SVGAGI. CDR3 length equals 14 residues.

Points on this clone: Germline is not matched at one junction end, which may reflect a read error. J is TRBJ2-7 and V is TRBV30; D possibly corresponds to TRBD2 (7 bases). Germline CDR1 and CDR2: GTSNPN and SVGIG (reference sequence). This CDR3 spans 12 amino acids. The CDR3 DNA follows: TGTGCCCGGAGTGAGCCATGGGGGGGGCCTAACTTC. It encodes CARSEPWGGPNF.

The V call is TRBV25-1, the J call TRBJ1-1, with D hard to call. V was clipped by 4 bases and J by 3 bases, with 15 bases between them. Germline CDR1 and CDR2: MGHDK and SYGVNS. The CDR3 contains 15 residues. DNA for the CDR3: TGTGCCAGCAGTGGAAATGAGGGTTGGGACACTGAAGCTTTCTTT. Its protein product is CASSGNEGWDTEAFF.

This rearrangement joins TRBV7-2 to TRBJ2-7, with D unresolved. V gave up 5 bases and J gave up 3 bases, with 11 bases separating them. There are 13 residues in the CDR3. The germline CDR1 and CDR2 sequences are SGHTA and FQGNSA. The CDR3 region has the DNA TGTGCCAGCAGCCCTAGGGCCTACTACGAGCAGTACTTC. Its protein is CASSPRAYYEQYF.

The count of this clone is one. This sequence joins TRBV4-3 and TRBJ1-2; D is possibly TRBD1 (5 bases). The CDR3 is 16 amino acids. V dropped 0 bases and J dropped 6 bases, with 17 bases sitting between them. Germline assignment: CDR1 LGHNA and CDR2 YSLEER. This CDR3 is CASSQDSQGLEDGYTF. The CDR3 bases are TGCGCCAGCAGCCAAGATAGTCAGGGTCTGGAAGATGGCTACACCTTC.

The chain recombines TRBV18 with TRBJ2-1; D remains unclear. The V gene lost 6 bases and the J gene lost 2 bases, with 8 bases spanning the gap. Germline V gene data show CDR1 as KGHSH and CDR2 as LQKENI. CDR3 length equals 13 residues. This CDR3 reads CASSPDPYNEQFF. The DNA for the CDR3 is TGTGCCAGCTCCCCCGACCCCTACAATGAGCAGTTCTTC.